The next 7 T cell receptor beta chains were all read from a single sample in a study of blood T cell repertoires in COVID-19. Profiling relied on immunoSEQ multiplex PCR, and the TCRdb table lists in-frame clones only, not all of them. The table includes about 200,000 clones, around 87% detected once. Sequencing was performed on PBMCs or T cells enriched from blood (not recorded which). The source is a woman in her 30s who had recovered from COVID-19.

The V call is TRBV7-2, the J call TRBJ2-1; the match to TRBD2 covers 12 bases. J was trimmed by 8 bases and V by 4 bases; bases with no gene match: 6. Per the germline V gene, CDR1 is SGHTA and CDR2 is FQGNSA. This CDR3 has 15 residues. The CDR3 protein is CASSSTSGSMYEQFF. The CDR3 coding sequence is TGTGCCAGCAGCTCGACTAGCGGGAGTATGTATGAGCAGTTCTTC.

This clone was seen only once. The chain links TRBV18 to TRBJ1-2; 9 nucleotides agree with TRBD1. V gave up 2 bases and J gave up 4 bases; unmatched junction bases: 5. There are 15 residues in the CDR3. Germline assignment: CDR1 KGHSH and CDR2 LQKENI. CDR3 bases: TGTGCCAGCTCACCAGGGGACAGGGATGGCTATGGCTACACCTTC. Translation: CASSPGDRDGYGYTF.

This clone has only a few counts. V and J are TRBV7-3 and TRBJ2-1; TRBD2 aligns across 9 bases. V dropped 5 bases and J dropped 9; count of bases not matched to a gene: 14. The CDR3 is 16 amino acids. The germline gives CDR1 SGHTA, CDR2 FQGTGA. The CDR3 protein is CASSPTRAGGPSEQFF. The CDR3 DNA is TGTGCCAGCAGCCCCACTAGGGCGGGAGGGCCGAGTGAGCAGTTCTTC.

V usage is TRBV28 and J usage is TRBJ2-3, with D unclear. Germline V gene lookup returns CDR1 MDHEN and CDR2 SYDVKM. This CDR3 contains 15 residues. V was pared by 5 bases and J by 6 bases, with 18 bases between. The CDR3 is CASSLDDTGADTQYF. CDR3 bases: TGTGCCAGCAGTCTAGACGATACTGGTGCGGATACGCAGTATTTT.

The chain carries TRBV7-8 and TRBJ2-7; possibly TRBD2 for D (5 bases). The germline gives CDR1 SGHVS, CDR2 FQNEAQ. The CDR3 contains 14 residues. Trimming cost V 7 bases and J 0 bases, with 13 bases left between them. The chain's CDR3 is CASKGGWSSYEQYF. The CDR3 nucleotides read TGTGCCAGCAAAGGAGGTTGGAGCTCCTACGAGCAGTACTTC.

The V and J genes are TRBV5-1 and TRBJ2-7; the match to TRBD2 covers 7 bases. Germline V lookup: CDR1 SGHRS, CDR2 YFSETQ. CDR3 size: 13 residues. V lost 5 bases to trimming and J lost 0 bases; unmatched junction nucleotides: 2. The CDR3 bases are TGCGCCAGCAGGCGGGGGTCCTCCTACGAGCAGTACTTC. Encoded protein: CASRRGSSYEQYF.

The V call is TRBV3-1 (or the pseudogene TRBV3-2), the J call TRBJ2-3, with D perhaps TRBD2 (6 bases). CDR1 and CDR2 (germline): LGHDT, YNNKEL (reference sequence). The CDR3 is 15 residues long. The V end lost 0 bases, the J end lost 2 bases, and 9 bases lay between the germline ends. CDR3 amino acids: CASSQEGGYTDTQYF. In nucleotides, the CDR3 is TGTGCCAGCAGCCAAGAGGGGGGTTACACAGATACGCAGTATTTT.